The present TCR beta chain was sequenced within a study of beta chain features in type 1 diabetes. Study-level points and caveats: Shorter templates may be favored by PCR, equally so in patients and controls.

V was trimmed by 1 base and J by 1 base, leaving 13 bases between them. This CDR3 has 16 residues. Germline CDR1 is SGHAT and CDR2 is FQNNGV. A word on this clone: Antigen: not known.

The investigators reverse transcribed all of the isolated RNA, so they sequenced expressed TCRB transcripts. Produced via immunoSEQ multiplex PCR; TCRdb's table is partial and in-frame only. The table records around 240,000 clones, under 70% of them present only once. The gene calls are TRBV11-2 and TRBJ2-5; possibly TRBD2 for D (6 bases). The TCR sequence derives from a man aged 25 to 40 in good health. The sequenced sample was naive CD4+ T cells from blood. The DNA for the CDR3 is TGTGCCAGCAGCTTAGGAAGGCTAGCGCCCCAAGAGACCCAGTACTTC. It is translated as CASSLGRLAPQETQYF.